The 23 T cell receptor beta chains listed next were all sequenced from one sample in a study of cytomegalovirus exposure and HLA in healthy donors. 60 Vbeta and 13 Jbeta primers were used in PCR. The method was immunoSEQ multiplex PCR; TCRdb's version includes in-frame clones alone and lacks a portion of them. The profile covers tens of thousands of clones, with roughly 77% appearing a single time and almost 4.5% taken by the ten largest. Sequencing input: PBMCs. The receptors shown here come from a young woman in good health and CMV-seronegative.

The chain employs TRBV30 and TRBJ1-2; D is possibly TRBD1 (5 bases). The germline V gene encodes CDR1 GTSNPN and CDR2 SVGIG (reference sequence). The germline V and J ends were trimmed by 3 bases and 6 bases, with 8 bases remaining between them. The CDR3 has 11 amino acids. The CDR3 region is CAWSRRDGYTF. CDR3 DNA: TGTGCCTGGAGCCGCAGGGATGGCTACACCTTC. The entire variable domain, with the rest obtained from reference TRBV30 and TRBJ1-2, is as follows: SQTIHQWPATLVQPVGSPLSLECTVEGTSNPNLYWYRQAAGRGLQLLFYSVGIGQISSEVPQNLSASRPQDRQFILSSKKLLLSDSGFYLCAWSRRDGYTFGSGTRLTVV.

The CDR3: CAWPPLGRSGELFF. The CDR3 region has the DNA TGTGCCTGGCCCCCGTTGGGGCGGAGTGGGGAGCTGTTTTTT. The rearrangement joins TRBV30 to TRBJ2-2, with a tentative D call TRBD1 (5 bases). The CDR3 runs 14 residues. V was pared by 5 bases and J by 8 bases, with 18 bases between. CDR1 and CDR2 (germline): GTSNPN, SVGIG (reference sequence).

The chain combines TRBV29-1 with TRBJ2-1, with 7 positions matching TRBD2. V dropped 0 bases and J dropped 7; count of bases not matched to a gene: 12. CDR1 and CDR2 (germline): SQVTM, ANQGSEA. The CDR3 length is 16 residues. The CDR3, as DNA: TGCAGCGTTGAAGAGCATGGGGGGGGGATCCTGAATGAGCAGTTCTTC. Amino acids: CSVEEHGGGILNEQFF.

The V call is TRBV28, the J call TRBJ1-1; D uncertain. Germline CDR1 and CDR2: MDHEN and SYDVKM. CDR3 length: 15 amino acids. The V gene lost 4 bases and the J gene lost 1 base, with 13 bases spanning the gap. The CDR3 nucleotides are TGTGCCAGCAGTTCCGCTGTAGGGAGGAACACTGAAGCTTTCTTT. Translating it yields CASSSAVGRNTEAFF. Using reference TRBV28 and TRBJ1-1 for the parts outside the CDR3, the full variable domain is DVKVTQSSRYLVKRTGEKVFLECVQDMDHENMFWYRQDPGLGLRLIYFSYDVKMKEKGDIPEGYSVSREKKERFSLILESASTNQTSMYLCASSSAVGRNTEAFFGQGTRLTVV.

The chain employs TRBV28 and TRBJ2-5; 12 positions match TRBD2. V lost 2 bases, J lost 3 bases, and 7 bases stayed unmatched. There are 17 residues in the CDR3. Germline values: CDR1 MDHEN, CDR2 SYDVKM. The CDR3 DNA follows: TGTGCCAGCAGTTTACGGGCTAGCGGGGGGGCCGAAGAGACCCAGTACTTC. Amino acids: CASSLRASGGAEETQYF.

The DNA for the CDR3 is TGCAGCGTTGTTTGGACAGGGGGAAATGAGCAGTTCTTC. It is translated as CSVVWTGGNEQFF. The chain is built from TRBV29-1 and TRBJ2-1; 10 nucleotides line up with TRBD1. The CDR3 is 13 residues long. V lost 4 bases, J lost 7 bases, and 4 bases stayed unmatched. The germline gives CDR1 SQVTM, CDR2 ANQGSEA.

The genes are TRBV6-1 and TRBJ1-1; D is unresolved. CDR1 and CDR2 from the germline V gene are MNHNS and SASEGT. This CDR3 is 16 amino acids long. Trimming left V 4 bases short and J 7 bases short, with 22 bases between. The CDR3 protein is CASSGRGSIRRGEAFF. CDR3 DNA sequence: TGTGCCAGCAGTGGACGGGGAAGTATCAGGCGCGGTGAAGCTTTCTTT.

The chain joins TRBV7-9 to TRBJ2-7, with TRBD2 matching over 9 bases. The germline CDR1 and CDR2 sequences are SEHNR and FQNEAQ (reference sequence). The CDR3 has 15 residues. V shed 4 bases, J shed 2 bases, and the junction held 6 bases outside the gene matches. CDR3 in DNA: TGTGCCAGCAGCTCGCATAGCGGGAGAACCTACGAGCAGTACTTC. Translated, it gives CASSSHSGRTYEQYF.

This clone was observed a handful of times. The chain employs TRBV30 and TRBJ2-5; D is possibly TRBD1 (7 bases). The CDR3 has 13 amino acids. Trimming shortened V by 2 bases and J by 7 bases, and 14 bases separated the two germline ends. The V gene's germline CDR1 is GTSNPN and CDR2 SVGIG (reference sequence). In DNA, the CDR3 is TGTGCCTGGAGTCCCAGGGGGGTAGGGACCCAGTACTTC. Protein: CAWSPRGVGTQYF.

The chain recombines TRBV6-5 with TRBJ1-2; D is perhaps TRBD1 (6 bases). The germline V and J ends were trimmed by 2 bases and 7 bases, with 14 bases remaining between them. The germline V gene encodes CDR1 MNHEY and CDR2 SVGAGI. CDR3 length: 14 residues. CDR3 sequence reads: CASSYGQLDGGYTF. CDR3 bases: TGTGCCAGCAGTTACGGACAGTTGGATGGTGGCTACACCTTC.

The chain combines TRBV30 with TRBJ1-1; TRBD1 might be the D (5 bases). V was shortened by 4 bases and J by 4 bases, with 16 bases between the two germline ends. This CDR3 has 14 amino acids. From germline, CDR1 is GTSNPN and CDR2 SVGIG (reference sequence). The CDR3 sequence is CAWMVRRVGTEAFF. In DNA form, the CDR3 reads TGTGCCTGGATGGTACGCAGGGTAGGCACTGAAGCTTTCTTT.

The chain recombines TRBV18 with TRBJ2-7, with D possibly being TRBD1 (6 bases). Germline values: CDR1 KGHSH, CDR2 LQKENI. V was cut by 2 bases and J by 2 bases, with 10 bases left in between. The CDR3 consists of 14 residues. The CDR3 DNA sequence: TGTGCCAGCTCACCAAGAGGGGGTACCTACGAGCAGTACTTC. Its protein product is CASSPRGGTYEQYF.

V gene TRBV7-9 combines with J gene TRBJ2-7; TRBD1 aligns across 7 bases. There are 14 residues in the CDR3. The germline V gene encodes CDR1 SEHNR and CDR2 FQNEAQ (reference sequence). V lost 5 bases and J lost 0; bases outside the gene matches: 4. CDR3 loop: CASSTGQRSYEQYF. The CDR3 coding sequence is TGTGCCAGCAGCACGGGACAGCGCTCCTACGAGCAGTACTTC.

The chain carries TRBV30 and TRBJ1-3; tentative D call: TRBD1 (5 bases). This CDR3 contains 14 residues. Germline CDR1 is GTSNPN and CDR2 is SVGIG (reference sequence). V was pared by 1 base and J by 4 bases, with 11 bases between. The CDR3 DNA reads TGTGCCTGGAGTGCCCGAAGGACAGGAAACACCATATATTTT. Translated, it gives CAWSARRTGNTIYF.

The V gene is TRBV10-3, the J gene TRBJ1-5; weak D call: TRBD1 (6 bases). V shed 6 bases and J shed 4 bases, with 16 bases lying between them. Germline CDR1 and CDR2: ENHRY and SYGVKD. The CDR3 consists of 15 residues. CDR3 region: CAISQQGRGNQPQHF. In nucleotides, the CDR3 is TGTGCCATCAGCCAACAGGGTCGAGGGAATCAGCCCCAGCATTTT.

This clone showed up just a few times. The chain is built from TRBV7-8 and TRBJ2-2; TRBD1 matches 7 bases. Germline CDR1 reads SGHVS; CDR2 reads FQNEAQ. The CDR3 has 15 amino acids. V was clipped by 10 bases and J by 4 bases; unmatched bases: 12. In nucleotides, the CDR3 is TGTGCCACGTATCCAATTACAGGGGTCACCGGGGAGCTGTTTTTT. Encoded protein: CATYPITGVTGELFF.

The chain joins TRBV7-9 to TRBJ2-1; TRBD2 might be the D (6 bases). The germline V gene has CDR1 SEHNR and CDR2 FQNEAQ (reference sequence). The CDR3 totals 12 residues. Trimming stripped 4 bases from V and 7 bases from J, with 8 bases between. CDR3 in amino acids: CASSSRENEQFF. DNA of the CDR3: TGTGCCAGCAGCTCCCGGGAGAATGAGCAGTTCTTC.

This clone was detected only once. The chain joins TRBV4-1 to TRBJ1-2; D remains ambiguous. The germline gives CDR1 MGHRA, CDR2 YSYEKL. V dropped 3 bases and J dropped 0 bases, with 8 bases sitting between them. The CDR3 has 14 amino acids. The CDR3 loop reads CASSQARTNYGYTF. As DNA, the CDR3 is TGCGCCAGCAGCCAGGCACGAACTAACTATGGCTACACCTTC.

V usage is TRBV9 and J usage is TRBJ2-2; no firm D call. Per the germline V gene, CDR1 is SGDLS and CDR2 is YYNGEE. Between the trimmed V and J ends, which lost 6 bases and 4 bases, there was a span of 10 bases. This CDR3 has 13 amino acids. The CDR3: CASNLYGTGELFF. The DNA of the CDR3 is TGTGCCAGCAACCTTTACGGCACCGGGGAGCTGTTTTTT. The full variable domain, in which reference TRBV9 and TRBJ2-2 provide the parts outside the CDR3, is DSGVTQTPKHLITATGQRVTLRCSPRSGDLSVYWYQQSLDQGLQFLIQYYNGEERAKGNILERFSAQQFPDLHSELNLSSLELGDSALYFCASNLYGTGELFFGEGSRLTVL.

V gene TRBV4-1 combines with J gene TRBJ2-3; possibly TRBD2 for D (6 bases). Germline V gene sequence: CDR1 MGHRA, CDR2 YSYEKL. The V gene lost 3 bases and the J gene lost 5 bases, with 21 bases spanning the gap. The CDR3 has 17 residues. The CDR3 sequence: CASSQRRWGEWEDTQYF. CDR3 coding DNA: TGCGCCAGCAGCCAGAGAAGGTGGGGGGAGTGGGAAGATACGCAGTATTTT.

This chain connects TRBV15 to TRBJ2-1, with D perhaps matching TRBD2 (6 bases). Per the germline V gene, CDR1 is LNHNV and CDR2 is YYDKDF (reference sequence). V gave up 0 bases and J gave up 8 bases, with 14 bases separating them. The CDR3 is 15 amino acids. CDR3 amino acids: CATSRDGIGGDEQFF. CDR3 nucleotide sequence: TGTGCCACCAGCAGAGATGGGATCGGGGGAGATGAGCAGTTCTTC. The full variable domain, rest sourced from reference TRBV15 and TRBJ2-1, is DAMVIQNPRYQVTQFGKPVTLSCSQTLNHNVMYWYQQKSSQAPKLLFHYYDKDFNNEADTPDNFQSRRPNTSFCFLDIRSPGLGDTAMYLCATSRDGIGGDEQFFGPGTRLTVL.

This clone has just one count. This chain connects TRBV11-2 to TRBJ1-1; no clear D gene. In germline, CDR1 is SGHAT, CDR2 FQNNGV. Trimming pared 9 bases from V and 3 bases from J, leaving 14 bases between. CDR3 length equals 13 residues. CDR3 sequence: CARVVSKHTEAFF. The CDR3 nucleotides read TGTGCCAGGGTTGTCTCGAAGCACACTGAAGCTTTCTTT.

This clone has just a few counts. J is TRBJ1-2 and V is TRBV5-4, with 7 positions matching TRBD1. Germline V gene sequence: CDR1 SGHNT, CDR2 YYREEE (reference sequence). Unmatched junction bases numbered 10, after V lost 5 bases and J lost 6 bases. CDR3 length: 14 amino acids. CDR3 region: CASRNRQGSNGYTF. The CDR3, as DNA: TGTGCCAGCAGGAACAGACAGGGCAGCAATGGCTACACCTTC.